This T cell receptor (beta chain) was captured by sequencing in a study of blood T cell repertoires in COVID-19. In the study overall: The cDNA or gDNA used as material had been derived from T cells, B-cell-depleted T cells, or PBMCs.

Authors' analysis steps: Cell counts per sample came from amplifying reference gene primers. Here immunoSEQ multiplex PCR was the method, and the copy in TCRdb shows in-frame clones only, minus some. V, J and clone size reflect that table, while D and trimming were determined from the DNA. The sample consists of more than 200,000 clones, over 70% of them appearing once. Those who participated ranged in age from about 18 to 89 years and resided in 20 to 25 US areas. A PCR-confirmed or clinician-diagnosed COVID-19 case had contacted exposed participants within 2 weeks of entry. The CDR3 is made up of 16 amino acids. With V trimmed by 2 bases and J by 3 bases, 7 bases remained unmatched. CDR1 is MNHNS, CDR2 SASEGT, per germline.

Material for sequencing was PBMCs or T cells enriched from blood (not recorded which). This rearrangement joins TRBV6-1 to TRBJ2-1; 7 bases line up with TRBD2. The receptor was isolated from a woman in her 30s who had been exposed to COVID-19. The DNA of the CDR3 is TGTGCCAGCAGTGAATTGAGGGAGGGATTCTACAATGAGCAGTTCTTC. It is translated as CASSELREGFYNEQFF.